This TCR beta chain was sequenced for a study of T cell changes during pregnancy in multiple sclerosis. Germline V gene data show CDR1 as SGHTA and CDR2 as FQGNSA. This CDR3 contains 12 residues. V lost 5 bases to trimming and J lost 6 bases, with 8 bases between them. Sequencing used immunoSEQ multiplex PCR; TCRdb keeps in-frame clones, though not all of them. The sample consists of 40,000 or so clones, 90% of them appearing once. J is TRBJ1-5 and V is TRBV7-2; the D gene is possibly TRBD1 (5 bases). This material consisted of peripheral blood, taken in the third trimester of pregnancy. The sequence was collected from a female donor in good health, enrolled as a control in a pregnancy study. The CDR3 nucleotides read TGTGCCAGCAGCCCAAGGGGTCAGCCCCAGCATTTT. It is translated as CASSPRGQPQHF.